These T cell receptor beta chains were read from a single sample in a study of blood T cell repertoires in COVID-19. The assay was immunoSEQ multiplex PCR, and TCRdb's table has in-frame clones only and misses some. The sample contains approximately 380,000 clones, approximately 90% of which appear only once. Specimen: PBMCs or T cells enriched from blood (not recorded which). Receptors were obtained from a woman aged 40 to 55 who had been exposed to COVID-19. The CDR3 runs from the conserved cysteine through the conserved F or W. The D gene is left open where the match is weak. Not all rows give a size; the values are once, few, many and, for expanded clones, a class.

J gene	D gene	clone size	V gene	CDR3 protein	CDR3 DNA
TRBJ1-1	-	-	TRBV19	CASSAPGVIPEAFF	TGTGCCAGTAGTGCCCCGGGGGTTATACCTGAAGCTTTCTTT
TRBJ1-1	TRBD1	-	TRBV7-8	CASSLWDRGAFF	TGTGCCAGCAGCCTCTGGGACAGGGGCGCTTTCTTT
TRBJ2-3	-	-	TRBV6-2/TRBV6-3	CASSYRRGRTDTQYF	TGTGCCAGCAGTTATCGAAGGGGCCGAACAGATACGCAGTATTTT
TRBJ1-2	-	-	TRBV5-1	CASSLDLGRLTGGYGYTF	TGCGCCAGCAGCTTGGACCTAGGAAGACTGACAGGCGGTTACGGCTACACCTTC
TRBJ2-3	-	-	TRBV7-2	CASSLDIRFTDTQYF	TGTGCCAGCAGCTTAGATATCAGGTTCACAGATACGCAGTATTTT
TRBJ1-5	-	-	TRBV19	CASSPSHTGGGQPQHF	TGTGCCAGTAGTCCAAGTCACACGGGAGGGGGTCAGCCCCAGCATTTT
TRBJ2-1	TRBD2	once	TRBV6-6	CASSPRTSGASSYNEQFF	TGTGCCAGCAGTCCCAGGACTAGCGGGGCAAGCTCCTACAATGAGCAGTTCTTC
TRBJ1-4	-	-	TRBV13	CASSGSAGEKLFF	TGTGCCAGCAGCGGAAGTGCGGGTGAAAAACTGTTTTTT
TRBJ2-1	-	-	TRBV12-5	CASASWGVYNEQFF	TGTGCTAGTGCCTCATGGGGGGTATACAATGAGCAGTTCTTC
TRBJ1-1	-	-	TRBV30	CAWSPPSLLGTEAFF	TGTGCCTGGAGTCCTCCCTCCCTCCTCGGCACTGAAGCTTTCTTT
TRBJ1-5	TRBD1	-	TRBV29-1	CSAGQGNQPQHF	TGCAGCGCCGGACAGGGCAATCAGCCCCAGCATTTT
TRBJ2-3	-	-	TRBV6-6	CASLPRGHSTDTQYF	TGTGCCAGCTTACCCCGGGGACACAGCACAGATACGCAGTATTTT
TRBJ2-7	TRBD1	-	TRBV27	CASSFLGTGQQEQYF	TGTGCCAGCAGTTTCCTCGGGACAGGGCAGCAAGAGCAGTACTTC
TRBJ2-1	-	-	TRBV7-9	CASSDRDSTYNEQFF	TGTGCCAGCAGCGATCGGGATTCCACATACAATGAGCAGTTCTTC
TRBJ2-7	TRBD1	-	TRBV5-6	CASRQPGQGVHEQYF	TGTGCCAGCAGACAACCGGGACAGGGTGTGCACGAGCAGTACTTC
TRBJ1-2	-	-	TRBV7-9	CASSPLAHGYTF	TGTGCCAGCAGCCCACTAGCCCATGGCTACACCTTC
TRBJ2-7	TRBD2	-	TRBV2	CASGGAGGRFSEQYF	TGTGCCAGCGGGGGAGCGGGGGGAAGGTTTTCCGAGCAGTACTTC
TRBJ1-1	-	-	TRBV5-4	CASSPPVGGGTEAFF	TGTGCCAGCAGCCCCCCGGTGGGAGGTGGAACTGAAGCTTTCTTT
TRBJ2-1	-	-	TRBV29-1	CSVEGLAASSYNEQFF	TGCAGCGTTGAAGGTTTAGCGGCGAGCTCCTACAATGAGCAGTTCTTC
TRBJ2-3	-	once	TRBV5-4	CASSPNGVIITDTQYF	TGTGCCAGCAGTCCGAATGGAGTGATAATCACAGATACGCAGTATTTT
TRBJ2-7	-	-	TRBV19	CASSMTRTYEQYF	TGTGCCAGTAGTATGACAAGGACCTACGAGCAGTACTTC
TRBJ2-2	-	-	TRBV10-1	CASSESGGVGELFF	TGCGCCAGCAGTGAGTCGGGTGGAGTGGGGGAGCTGTTTTTT
TRBJ2-2	TRBD2	-	TRBV19	CASHLSGSSGELFF	TGTGCCAGTCACCTTAGCGGGAGTTCCGGGGAGCTGTTTTTT
TRBJ2-5	TRBD1	-	TRBV24-1	CATSRDRGETQYF	TGTGCCACCAGTAGAGACAGGGGAGAGACCCAGTACTTC
TRBJ2-1	-	-	TRBV24-1	CATSDFHPPLKLSYNEQFF	TGTGCCACCAGTGATTTCCACCCCCCGCTAAAGCTCTCCTACAATGAGCAGTTCTTC
TRBJ1-3	TRBD1	-	TRBV3-1/TRBV3-2	CASSPRQGQKLIGNTIYF	TGTGCCAGCAGCCCAAGACAGGGGCAAAAACTAATAGGAAACACCATATATTTT
TRBJ1-1	-	-	TRBV21-1	CASSKGGHVNTEAFF	TGTGCCAGCAGCAAGGGGGGGCATGTGAACACTGAAGCTTTCTTT
TRBJ2-5	-	-	TRBV29-1	CSVVGLGETQYF	TGCAGCGTTGTGGGCCTCGGCGAGACCCAGTACTTC
TRBJ2-5	-	-	TRBV18	CASSPLPREETQYF	TGTGCCAGCTCACCACTCCCCAGGGAAGAGACCCAGTACTTC
TRBJ2-1	-	-	TRBV5-4	CASSVGPSGAVF	TGTGCCAGCAGCGTCGGACCCTCTGGAGCGGTCTTC
TRBJ2-7	TRBD1	-	TRBV11-2	CASSLPGQASYEQYF	TGTGCCAGCAGCTTACCAGGACAGGCCTCCTACGAGCAGTACTTC
TRBJ1-2	TRBD1	-	TRBV9	CASSVEGDRVWRGYTF	TGTGCCAGCAGCGTAGAGGGGGACAGGGTGTGGAGAGGCTACACCTTC
TRBJ2-1	TRBD1	once	TRBV5-4	CASSAGQGYNEQFF	TGTGCCAGCAGCGCGGGACAGGGCTACAATGAGCAGTTCTTC
TRBJ2-5	TRBD1	-	TRBV7-3	CASSLTGTGAFKTQYF	TGTGCCAGCAGCTTAACGGGGACAGGGGCCTTTAAGACCCAGTACTTC
TRBJ2-3	TRBD2	-	TRBV11-2	CASSFRGGRTDTQYF	TGTGCCAGCAGCTTTCGGGGGGGCCGAACAGATACGCAGTATTTT
TRBJ1-1	TRBD1	-	TRBV19	CATGQGANTEAFF	TGTGCCACGGGACAGGGTGCGAACACTGAAGCTTTCTTT
TRBJ1-5	-	-	TRBV5-5	CASSLDPRQPQHF	TGTGCCAGCAGCTTGGATCCACGGCAGCCCCAGCATTTT
TRBJ1-4	TRBD1	-	TRBV18	CASSPRTTGINEKLFF	TGTGCCAGCTCACCAAGGACGACAGGGATTAATGAAAAACTGTTTTTT
TRBJ2-3	-	once	TRBV4-3	CASSQEERTAGYTDTQYF	TGCGCCAGCAGCCAAGAAGAAAGAACGGCAGGGTACACAGATACGCAGTATTTT
TRBJ2-1	TRBD1	once	TRBV6-5	CASSTRQGLSGEQFF	TGTGCCAGCAGTACCCGACAGGGCTTATCAGGAGAGCAGTTCTTC
TRBJ1-2	TRBD1	-	TRBV9	CASSVGRTDRANYGYTF	TGTGCCAGCAGCGTAGGTAGGACGGACAGGGCTAACTATGGCTACACCTTC
TRBJ1-1	TRBD1	-	TRBV7-9	CASSLGGQGARAFF	TGTGCCAGCAGCTTAGGGGGGCAGGGGGCTCGGGCTTTCTTT
TRBJ1-5	-	-	TRBV6-4	CASSTGLFDQPQHF	TGTGCCAGCAGTACCGGACTCTTCGATCAGCCCCAGCATTTT
TRBJ1-3	TRBD1	-	TRBV7-3	CASSIDRAAGNTIYF	TGTGCCAGCAGCATCGACAGGGCAGCTGGAAACACCATATATTTT
TRBJ2-7	-	-	TRBV3-1/TRBV3-2	CASSQSRGLGGEQYF	TGTGCCAGCAGCCAATCAAGGGGGCTGGGGGGAGAGCAGTACTTC
TRBJ2-7	-	once	TRBV5-1	CASIERQSSYEQYF	TGCGCCAGCATTGAGAGACAGAGCTCCTACGAGCAGTACTTC
TRBJ2-6	-	-	TRBV20-1	CSASTGTVGSGANVLTF	TGCAGTGCTAGTACTGGAACAGTGGGTTCTGGGGCCAACGTCCTGACTTTC
TRBJ1-3	TRBD1	-	TRBV18	CASSPRLQGVDSGNTIYF	TGTGCCAGCTCACCCAGATTACAGGGGGTGGACTCTGGAAACACCATATATTTT
TRBJ1-2	-	-	TRBV29-1	CSAETGLVYTF	TGCAGCGCTGAGACAGGTCTTGTCTACACCTTC
TRBJ2-5	-	-	TRBV21-1	CASSKGLAGGETQYF	TGTGCCAGCAGCAAAGGACTAGCGGGAGGAGAGACCCAGTACTTC
TRBJ2-2	-	once	TRBV12-3/TRBV12-4	CASSLRGGELFF	TGTGCCAGCAGTTTACGGGGCGGGGAGCTGTTTTTT
TRBJ1-5	-	-	TRBV5-5	CASSFDSTNQPQHF	TGTGCCAGCAGCTTTGACAGTACCAATCAGCCCCAGCATTTT
TRBJ2-7	-	-	TRBV24-1	CATSDPPGEQYF	TGTGCCACCAGTGATCCCCCCGGCGAGCAGTACTTC
TRBJ1-5	TRBD1	-	TRBV6-6	CASSQGANQPQHF	TGTGCCAGCAGCCAGGGGGCGAATCAGCCCCAGCATTTT